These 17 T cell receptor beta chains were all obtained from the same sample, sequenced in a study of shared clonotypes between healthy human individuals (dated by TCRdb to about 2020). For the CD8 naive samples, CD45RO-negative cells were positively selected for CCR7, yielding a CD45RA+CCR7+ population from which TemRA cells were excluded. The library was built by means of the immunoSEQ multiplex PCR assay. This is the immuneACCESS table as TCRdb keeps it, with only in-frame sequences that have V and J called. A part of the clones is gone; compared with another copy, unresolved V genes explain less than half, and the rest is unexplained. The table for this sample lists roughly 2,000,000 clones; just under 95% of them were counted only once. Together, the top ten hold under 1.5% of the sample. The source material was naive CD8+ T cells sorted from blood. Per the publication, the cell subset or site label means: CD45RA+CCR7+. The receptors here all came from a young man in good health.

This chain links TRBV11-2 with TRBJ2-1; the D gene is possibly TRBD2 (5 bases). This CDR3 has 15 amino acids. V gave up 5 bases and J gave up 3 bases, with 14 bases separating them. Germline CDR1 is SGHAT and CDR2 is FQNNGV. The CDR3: CASSPGGTFYNEQFF. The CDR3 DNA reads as TGTGCCAGCAGCCCTGGAGGTACCTTCTACAATGAGCAGTTCTTC.

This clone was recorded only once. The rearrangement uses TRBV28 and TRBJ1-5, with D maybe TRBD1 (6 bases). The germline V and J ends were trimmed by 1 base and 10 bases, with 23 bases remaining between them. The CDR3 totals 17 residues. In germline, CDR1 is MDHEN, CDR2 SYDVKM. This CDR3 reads CASSLSDSLISLLPQHF. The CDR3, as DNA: TGTGCCAGCAGTTTATCGGACAGTCTAATCAGCCTTTTACCCCAGCATTTT.

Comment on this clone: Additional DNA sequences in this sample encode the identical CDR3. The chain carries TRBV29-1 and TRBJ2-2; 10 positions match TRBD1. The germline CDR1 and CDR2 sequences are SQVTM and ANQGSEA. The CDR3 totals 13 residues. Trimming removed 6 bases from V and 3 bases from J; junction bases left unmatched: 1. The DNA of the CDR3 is TGCAGCGTCGGGACAGGGGACACCGGGGAGCTGTTTTTT. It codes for CSVGTGDTGELFF.

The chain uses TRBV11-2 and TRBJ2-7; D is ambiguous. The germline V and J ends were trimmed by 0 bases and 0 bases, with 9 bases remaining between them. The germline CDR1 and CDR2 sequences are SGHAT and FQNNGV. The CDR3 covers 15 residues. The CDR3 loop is CASSLDRSDSYEQYF. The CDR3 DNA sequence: TGTGCCAGCAGCTTAGATCGATCTGACTCCTACGAGCAGTACTTC. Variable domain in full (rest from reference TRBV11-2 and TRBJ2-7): EAGVAQSPRYKIIEKRQSVAFWCNPISGHATLYWYQQILGQGPKLLIQFQNNGVVDDSQLPKDRFSAERLKGVDSTLKIQPAKLEDSAVYLCASSLDRSDSYEQYFGPGTRLTVT.

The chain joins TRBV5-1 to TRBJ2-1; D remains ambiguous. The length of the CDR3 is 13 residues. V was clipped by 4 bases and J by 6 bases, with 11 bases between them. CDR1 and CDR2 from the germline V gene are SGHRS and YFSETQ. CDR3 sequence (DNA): TGCGCCAGCAGCCCCCCCTCTAGCAATGAGCAGTTCTTC. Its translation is CASSPPSSNEQFF.

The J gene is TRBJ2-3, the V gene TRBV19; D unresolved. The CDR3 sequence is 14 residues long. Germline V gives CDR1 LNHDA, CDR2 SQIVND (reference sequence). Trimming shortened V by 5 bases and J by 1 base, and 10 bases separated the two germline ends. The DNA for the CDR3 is TGTGCCAGTAGTTGGTTAGCCGGCACAGATACGCAGTATTTT. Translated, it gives CASSWLAGTDTQYF.

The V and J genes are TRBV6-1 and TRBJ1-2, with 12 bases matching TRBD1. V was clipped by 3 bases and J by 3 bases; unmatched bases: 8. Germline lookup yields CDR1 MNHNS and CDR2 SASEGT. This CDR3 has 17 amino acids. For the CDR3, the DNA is TGTGCCAGCAGTGACGGGACAGGGGGCCCCACGGACTATGGCTACACCTTC. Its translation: CASSDGTGGPTDYGYTF.

The CDR3 coding sequence is TGTGCCAGCAGCTGGCAGGGGGGATACGAGCAGTACTTC. Amino acid sequence: CASSWQGGYEQYF. The chain carries TRBV11-3 and TRBJ2-7; perhaps TRBD1 as D (7 bases). This CDR3 contains 13 residues. Trimming removed 4 bases from V and 4 bases from J, with 11 bases in between. CDR1 is SGHNT, CDR2 YENEEA, per germline.

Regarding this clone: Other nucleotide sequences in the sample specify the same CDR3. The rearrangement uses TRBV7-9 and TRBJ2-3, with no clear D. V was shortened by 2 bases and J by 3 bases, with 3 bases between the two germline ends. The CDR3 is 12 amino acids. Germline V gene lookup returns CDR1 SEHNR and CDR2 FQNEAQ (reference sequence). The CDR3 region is CASSLRTDTQYF. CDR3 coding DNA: TGTGCCAGCAGCTTAAGGACAGATACGCAGTATTTT.

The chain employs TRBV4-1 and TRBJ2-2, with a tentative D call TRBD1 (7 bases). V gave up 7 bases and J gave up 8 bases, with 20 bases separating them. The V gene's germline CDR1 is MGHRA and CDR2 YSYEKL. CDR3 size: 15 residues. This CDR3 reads CASTATEGAWGELFF. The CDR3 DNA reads TGCGCCAGCACCGCTACGGAGGGGGCGTGGGGGGAGCTGTTTTTT.

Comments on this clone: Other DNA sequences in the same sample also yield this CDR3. The CDR3 region has the DNA TGCGCCAGCAGCTTGGGAGGGCAGGGATACGAGCAGTACTTC. It specifies CASSLGGQGYEQYF. The V call is TRBV5-1, the J call TRBJ2-7; D is possibly TRBD1 or TRBD2 (5 bases each). Germline V CDR1 and CDR2: SGHRS, YFSETQ. CDR3 length equals 14 residues. V was cut by 0 bases and J by 4 bases, with 11 bases left in between.

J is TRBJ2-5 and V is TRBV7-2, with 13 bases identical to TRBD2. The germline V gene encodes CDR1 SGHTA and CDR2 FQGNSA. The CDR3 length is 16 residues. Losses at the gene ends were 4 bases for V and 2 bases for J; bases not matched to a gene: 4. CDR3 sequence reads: CASSSGLAGFQETQYF. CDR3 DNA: TGTGCCAGCAGCTCGGGACTAGCGGGATTTCAAGAGACCCAGTACTTC.

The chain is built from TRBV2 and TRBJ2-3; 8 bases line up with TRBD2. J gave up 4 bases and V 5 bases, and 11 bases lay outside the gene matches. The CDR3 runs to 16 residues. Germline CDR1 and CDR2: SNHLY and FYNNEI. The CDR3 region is CASSPGLDFIPDTQYF. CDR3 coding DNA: TGTGCCAGCAGTCCGGGACTAGATTTTATCCCAGATACGCAGTATTTT.

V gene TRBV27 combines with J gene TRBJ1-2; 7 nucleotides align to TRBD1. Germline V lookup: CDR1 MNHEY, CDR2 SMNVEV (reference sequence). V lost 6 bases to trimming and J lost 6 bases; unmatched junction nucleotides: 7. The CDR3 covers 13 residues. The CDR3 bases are TGTGCCAGCAGACCCGAGGGGGCACATGGCTACACCTTC. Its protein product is CASRPEGAHGYTF.

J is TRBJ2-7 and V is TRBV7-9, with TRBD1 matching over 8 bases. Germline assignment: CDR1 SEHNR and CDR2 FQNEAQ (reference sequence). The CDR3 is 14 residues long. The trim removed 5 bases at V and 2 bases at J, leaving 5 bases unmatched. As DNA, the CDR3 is TGTGCCAGCAGCCATGACAGGGGAACCTACGAGCAGTACTTC. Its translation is CASSHDRGTYEQYF.

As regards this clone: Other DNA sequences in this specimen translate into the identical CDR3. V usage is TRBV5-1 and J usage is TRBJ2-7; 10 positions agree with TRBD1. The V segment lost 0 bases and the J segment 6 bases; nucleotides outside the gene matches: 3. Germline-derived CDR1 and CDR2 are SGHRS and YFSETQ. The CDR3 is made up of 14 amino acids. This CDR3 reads CASSLGQGASEQYF. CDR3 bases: TGCGCCAGCAGCTTGGGACAGGGGGCCTCCGAGCAGTACTTC.

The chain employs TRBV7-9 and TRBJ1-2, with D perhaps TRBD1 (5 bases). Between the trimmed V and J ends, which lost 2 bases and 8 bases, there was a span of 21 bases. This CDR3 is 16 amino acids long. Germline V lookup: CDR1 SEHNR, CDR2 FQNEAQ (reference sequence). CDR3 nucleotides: TGTGCCAGCAGCTTAATTTTGAGCCCGGGCAGGGAAGGCTACACCTTC. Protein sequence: CASSLILSPGREGYTF.